The 2 T cell receptor beta chains presented below share a single source sample, sequenced in a study of control samples from healthy donors and cancer patients. Libraries were prepared by immunoSEQ multiplex PCR; TCRdb keeps only in-frame clonotypes and omits some of them. This table holds 150,000 or so clones, about 90% found once. The sample consisted of blood. These receptors all stem from a man between 18 and 29 years old in good health.

The rearrangement uses TRBV6-2 or TRBV6-3 and TRBJ2-3, with 9 bases that match TRBD2. J was trimmed by 6 bases and V by 6 bases; bases with no gene match: 7. Germline V gene sequence: CDR1 MNHEY, CDR2 SVGEGT. This CDR3 region has 14 residues. The CDR3 reads CASRPTSGRDTQYF. CDR3 sequence (DNA): TGTGCCAGCAGACCTACTAGCGGGCGGGATACGCAGTATTTT.

The chain has TRBV4-1 and TRBJ1-1; 9 bases map to TRBD1. The germline CDR1 and CDR2 sequences are MGHRA and YSYEKL. This CDR3 is 13 amino acids long. J gave up 7 bases and V 4 bases, and 4 bases lay outside the gene matches. The CDR3 protein is CASSRYRGLEAFF. In DNA, the CDR3 is TGCGCCAGCAGCCGCTACAGGGGGCTTGAAGCTTTCTTT.